The 29 T cell receptor beta chains presented below share a single source sample, sequenced in a study of blood T cells in healthy people across ages. A J-beta primer mix and a sample-barcoded 5' primer were used in a second PCR of roughly 7 to 12 cycles. MiXCR was run by TCRdb on the 5' RACE reads, yielding one entry per CDR3 protein. This sample has 1.5 million to 2 million distinct CDR3 sequences, with roughly two fifths found just once. The sample comprised blood. These receptors were collected from a human donor in good health.

The V gene is TRBV6-1, the J gene TRBJ1-5; D remains unclear. The CDR3 length is 14 residues. CDR1 MNHNS and CDR2 SASEGT come from the germline V gene. V was trimmed by 8 bases and J by 11 bases, leaving 22 bases between them. The CDR3 nucleotides are TGTGCCAGCGAGGGTTCGGTCTTGGAGAATGCCCAGCATTTT. Its protein product is CASEGSVLENAQHF.

This clonotype occurred once. The chain carries TRBV6-2 or TRBV6-3 and TRBJ1-2; 9 positions agree with TRBD1. Losses at the gene ends were 2 bases for V and 4 bases for J; bases not matched to a gene: 5. Germline V gives CDR1 MNHEY, CDR2 SVGEGT. This CDR3 comprises 15 residues. In DNA, the CDR3 is TGTGCCAGCAGTTACCCCGAGACAGGGGGCTATGGCTACACCTTC. The encoded protein is CASSYPETGGYGYTF.

This clonotype was counted many times. The chain uses TRBV29-1 and TRBJ2-3; D not certain. This CDR3 contains 12 residues. Germline V CDR1 and CDR2: SQVTM, ANQGSEA. V lost 6 bases, J lost 0 bases, and 7 bases lay in between. The CDR3 reads CSVITSTDTQYF. The CDR3 DNA reads as TGCAGCGTCATTACTAGCACAGATACGCAGTATTTT.

This clonotype turned up a few times. The rearrangement links TRBV10-2 to TRBJ1-2; D is undetermined. Germline V lookup: CDR1 WSHSY, CDR2 SAAADI. The germline V and J ends were trimmed by 10 bases and 4 bases, with 19 bases remaining between them. The CDR3 is made up of 14 amino acids. The DNA of the CDR3 is TGCGCCACGGCACCTGAGGGATTCAGCTATGGCTACACCTTC. This codes for CATAPEGFSYGYTF.

The chain has TRBV7-2 and TRBJ2-7, with a tentative D call TRBD1 (7 bases). Trimming cost V 4 bases and J 6 bases, with 19 bases left between them. The CDR3 covers 15 residues. From germline, CDR1 is SGHTA and CDR2 FQGNSA. This CDR3 reads CASSSRQGGLGEQYF. Here the CDR3 DNA reads TGTGCCAGCAGCTCCCGACAGGGAGGTTTGGGCGAGCAGTACTTC.

The chain combines TRBV6-1 with TRBJ2-5, with 7 bases lining up with TRBD2. Unmatched junction bases numbered 4, after V lost 10 bases and J lost 5 bases. The CDR3 runs 11 residues. Germline CDR1 reads MNHNS; CDR2 reads SASEGT. The CDR3 reads CATHGGETQYF. CDR3 sequence (DNA): TGTGCCACTCACGGGGGGGAGACCCAGTACTTC.

There are a few counts of this clonotype. This chain joins TRBV6-2 or TRBV6-3 and TRBJ2-7; perhaps TRBD1 as D (6 bases). The CDR3 runs 15 residues. Germline V gene lookup returns CDR1 MNHEY and CDR2 SVGEGT. The V and J ends lost 6 bases and 0 bases respectively, with 15 bases between them. The CDR3 nucleotides are TGTGCCAGCAGCGCGGACAGCCATAGCTCCTACGAGCAGTACTTC. Encoded protein: CASSADSHSSYEQYF.

This clonotype was seen a few times. V is TRBV4-1 and J is TRBJ2-5; 10 bases match TRBD2. Germline V CDR1 and CDR2: MGHRA, YSYEKL. This CDR3 is built from 15 residues. J was trimmed by 0 bases and V by 6 bases; bases with no gene match: 4. The CDR3 spells CASRYSGGNQETQYF. The CDR3, as DNA: TGCGCCAGCAGATATAGCGGGGGGAACCAAGAGACCCAGTACTTC.

This clonotype came up many times. This sequence joins TRBV7-2 and TRBJ1-6; weak D call: TRBD1 (5 bases). Germline CDR1 reads SGHTA; CDR2 reads FQGNSA. Trimming took off 4 bases at V and 5 bases at J, with 9 bases between the two ends. This CDR3 is built from 14 residues. CDR3 sequence reads: CASSWGGDNSPLHF. The CDR3 region has the DNA TGTGCCAGCAGCTGGGGGGGAGATAATTCACCCCTCCACTTT.

A few counts support this clonotype. The genes are TRBV4-2 and TRBJ1-1; D not certain. The V end lost 1 base, the J end lost 2 bases, and 8 bases lay between the germline ends. This CDR3 comprises 14 residues. The germline V gene encodes CDR1 LGHNA and CDR2 YNFKEQ. CDR3 sequence reads: CASSQGLVNTEAFF. In DNA form, the CDR3 reads TGTGCCAGCAGCCAAGGTTTAGTAAACACTGAAGCTTTCTTT.

This clonotype was detected ten times or more. This chain links TRBV7-2 with TRBJ2-5; no reliable D call. V shed 6 bases and J shed 0 bases, with 8 bases lying between them. Germline CDR1 is SGHTA and CDR2 is FQGNSA. CDR3 length: 13 residues. CDR3 in amino acids: CASSFGYQETQYF. CDR3 nucleotides: TGTGCCAGCAGTTTCGGGTACCAAGAGACCCAGTACTTC.

The chain combines TRBV6-2 or TRBV6-3 with TRBJ2-7, with D perhaps TRBD1 (5 bases). Looked up from germline, CDR1 is MNHEY and CDR2 is SVGEGT. V lost 8 bases to trimming and J lost 3 bases, with 17 bases between them. This CDR3 comprises 14 residues. The CDR3 sequence is CASGKGLSDYEQYF. The CDR3 DNA follows: TGTGCCAGCGGAAAGGGGCTGTCCGACTACGAGCAGTACTTC.

The gene calls are TRBV11-3 and TRBJ2-7, with D possibly matching TRBD2 (6 bases). This CDR3 spans 14 amino acids. Germline loops: CDR1 SGHNT, CDR2 YENEEA. The germline V and J ends were trimmed by 6 bases and 5 bases, with 17 bases remaining between them. CDR3 loop: CASSLGWGEHEQYF. For the CDR3, the DNA is TGTGCCAGCAGTTTGGGTTGGGGGGAACACGAGCAGTACTTC.

CDR3 residues: CASSQDQYSLNQPQHF. CDR3 nucleotide sequence: TGTGCCAGCAGCCAGGATCAGTATTCCCTCAATCAGCCCCAGCATTTT. The chain uses TRBV4-2 and TRBJ1-5, with D hard to call. CDR1 and CDR2 from the germline V gene are LGHNA and YNFKEQ. Trimming pared 3 bases from V and 3 bases from J, leaving 15 bases between. The CDR3 is 16 amino acids.

The CDR3 loop reads CASSAGGAPDTQYF. The CDR3, as DNA: TGCGCCAGCAGTGCGGGGGGGGCCCCAGATACGCAGTATTTT. The V call is TRBV5-1, the J call TRBJ2-3; 9 bases match TRBD2. The germline V gene encodes CDR1 SGHRS and CDR2 YFSETQ. The V segment lost 5 bases and the J segment 4 bases; nucleotides outside the gene matches: 5. CDR3 length: 14 amino acids.

A few counts support this clonotype. The chain is built from TRBV5-5 and TRBJ2-2; 7 bases match TRBD1. The V gene's germline CDR1 is SGHKS and CDR2 YYEKEE (reference sequence). The CDR3 sequence is 16 residues long. V lost 5 bases and J lost 3; bases outside the gene matches: 10. CDR3 nucleotide sequence: TGTGCCAGCAGTTCATACGACAGGGTGTACACCGGGGAGCTGTTTTTT. This encodes CASSSYDRVYTGELFF.

The chain carries TRBV27 and TRBJ1-2; perhaps TRBD1 as D (6 bases). The V gene lost 2 bases and the J gene lost 3 bases, with 25 bases spanning the gap. The V gene's germline CDR1 is MNHEY and CDR2 SMNVEV (reference sequence). This CDR3 contains 19 residues. The CDR3 sequence: CASSLLQTGGGENYYGYTF. The CDR3 nucleotides read TGTGCCAGCAGTTTACTCCAGACAGGTGGGGGAGAGAATTACTATGGCTACACCTTC.

The chain is built from TRBV27 and TRBJ2-1; tentatively, D is TRBD1 or TRBD2 (6 bases each). The CDR3 is made up of 14 amino acids. The V and J ends lost 6 bases and 5 bases respectively, with 14 bases between them. Per the germline V gene, CDR1 is MNHEY and CDR2 is SMNVEV (reference sequence). The CDR3, as DNA: TGTGCCAGCAGGACAGGAGGGGCAAACAATGAGCAGTTCTTC. Protein product: CASRTGGANNEQFF.

The chain combines TRBV11-1 with TRBJ2-1; D may be TRBD1 (6 bases). Trimming took off 3 bases at V and 8 bases at J, with 38 bases between the two ends. The CDR3 length is 22 residues. Germline V lookup: CDR1 SGHAT, CDR2 FQDESV (reference sequence). CDR3 loop: CASSFYSRGVLFGQISIDEQFF. The CDR3, as DNA: TGTGCCAGCAGCTTCTATAGTCGCGGCGTATTGTTCGGACAGATAAGTATCGATGAGCAGTTCTTC.

The chain combines TRBV7-2 with TRBJ2-1, with a possible D match to TRBD2 (6 bases). Trimming removed 4 bases from V and 1 base from J, with 14 bases in between. CDR1 SGHTA and CDR2 FQGNSA come from the germline V gene. This CDR3 contains 16 residues. CDR3 amino acids: CASSSTPGVSYNEQFF. The CDR3 DNA follows: TGTGCCAGCAGCTCCACCCCGGGGGTTTCCTACAATGAGCAGTTCTTC.

The chain combines TRBV15 with TRBJ1-5; D is possibly TRBD1 (6 bases). The CDR3 totals 15 residues. Germline V gene lookup returns CDR1 LNHNV and CDR2 YYDKDF (reference sequence). With 3 bases removed from V and 6 bases from J, the gap between germline ends came to 15 bases. In DNA form, the CDR3 reads TGTGCCACCAGCAGGACGAGGGGGAACACTCAGCCCCAGCATTTT. Encoded protein: CATSRTRGNTQPQHF.

This chain uses TRBV7-2 with TRBJ1-5; 7 nucleotides agree with TRBD1. Unmatched junction bases numbered 7, after V lost 2 bases and J lost 0 bases. This CDR3 contains 17 residues. CDR1 SGHTA and CDR2 FQGNSA come from the germline V gene. CDR3 sequence (DNA): TGTGCCAGCAGCTTACGGGGACAGTCCGATAGCAATCAGCCCCAGCATTTT. It translates to CASSLRGQSDSNQPQHF.

This sequence joins TRBV4-3 and TRBJ2-1; D not resolved. The CDR3 covers 16 residues. Per germline, CDR1 LGHNA and CDR2 YSLEER. The V end lost 1 base, the J end lost 2 bases, and 12 bases lay between the germline ends. CDR3 residues: CASSQVTYPTYNEQFF. As DNA, the CDR3 is TGCGCCAGCAGCCAAGTCACTTACCCTACCTACAATGAGCAGTTCTTC.

This chain uses TRBV7-6 with TRBJ2-4, with a possible D match to TRBD2 (5 bases). The DNA end favors TRBJ2-7, so the J call may be wrong. The CDR3 totals 13 residues. Germline V gene data show CDR1 as SGHVS and CDR2 as FNYEAQ. The DNA of the CDR3 is TGTGCCAGCAGCTTAGGTCACGGGGACGAGCAGTACTTC. It specifies CASSLGHGDEQYF.

CDR3 DNA sequence: TGTGCCAGCAGTTACCCACGAATAGGTTGGGGATTGAACACTGAAGCTTTCTTT. This encodes CASSYPRIGWGLNTEAFF. The chain links TRBV6-2 or TRBV6-3 to TRBJ1-1; D not certain. The CDR3 has 18 residues. Germline V gene data show CDR1 as MNHEY and CDR2 as SVGEGT. V lost 2 bases and J lost 0, with 19 bases in between.

The table lists this clonotype with a few counts. This chain links TRBV7-9 with TRBJ2-7, with D hard to call. Trimming took 1 base from V and 2 from J, leaving 12 bases between them. The CDR3 consists of 15 residues. CDR1 and CDR2 (germline): SEHNR, FQNEAQ (reference sequence). Written as DNA, the CDR3 is TGTGCCAGCAGCTTAGGGATAAGGAACCCCTACGAGCAGTACTTC. The encoded protein is CASSLGIRNPYEQYF. Complete variable domain (other parts from reference TRBV7-9 and TRBJ2-7): DTGVSQNPRHKITKRGQNVTFRCDPISEHNRLYWYRQTLGQGPEFLTYFQNEAQLEKSRLLSDRFSAERPKGSFSTLEIQRTEQGDSAMYLCASSLGIRNPYEQYFGPGTRLTVT.

This clonotype came up a few times. The V and J genes are TRBV4-1 and TRBJ2-6; D unclear. CDR3 length: 16 amino acids. The V gene's germline CDR1 is MGHRA and CDR2 YSYEKL. V lost 4 bases and J lost 5, with 15 bases in between. In DNA, the CDR3 is TGCGCCAGCAGCCGTGGGGTGGGTATGAGGGCCAACGTCCTGACTTTC. Protein sequence: CASSRGVGMRANVLTF.

This clonotype has only a few counts. The chain couples TRBV20-1 to TRBJ2-3; a possible D gene is TRBD2 (6 bases). Germline CDR1 reads DFQATT; CDR2 reads SNEGSKA (reference sequence). The CDR3 loop spans 14 amino acids. Between the trimmed V and J ends, which lost 6 bases and 1 base, there was a span of 14 bases. DNA for the CDR3: TGCAGTGCCCTGAGCTCTAGCGGCACAGATACGCAGTATTTT. Amino acids: CSALSSSGTDTQYF.

The chain employs TRBV5-6 and TRBJ2-5; the D call may be TRBD1 or TRBD2 (6 bases each). V shed 6 bases and J shed 2 bases, with 11 bases lying between them. The CDR3 has 13 residues. Germline CDR1 is SGHDT and CDR2 is YYEEEE. CDR3 sequence reads: CASTSGAQETQYF. The CDR3 DNA sequence: TGTGCCAGCACCTCGGGGGCTCAAGAGACCCAGTACTTC.